Listed here are 28 T cell receptor beta chains from one sample, sequenced in a study of T cell repertoires in cytomegalovirus infection. TCRdb fed the reads into MiXCR, producing one record per CDR3 protein. The sample consists of 290,000 or so distinct CDR3 sequences, approximately 10% of them appearing once. Sequencing was done on a sample of PBMCs. The origin of the receptors is a human donor in good health (CMV status not recorded). Some clones in this sample may be carry-over from other donors' samples.

This clonotype was detected ten times or more. The J gene is TRBJ2-3, the V gene TRBV20-1; D possibly corresponds to TRBD2 (5 bases). CDR1 and CDR2 from the germline V gene are DFQATT and SNEGSKA (reference sequence). This CDR3 is 11 amino acids long. V lost 6 bases, J lost 2 bases, and 6 bases lay in between. The chain's CDR3 is CSAGATDTQYF. The DNA of the CDR3 is TGCAGTGCGGGAGCCACAGATACGCAGTATTTT.

CDR3 sequence: CSAAPAGLILGEQFF. The CDR3 DNA sequence: TGCAGTGCCGCACCCGCGGGACTAATCTTAGGTGAGCAGTTCTTC. This sequence joins TRBV20-1 and TRBJ2-1; 7 nucleotides match TRBD2. The ends lost 6 bases at V and 9 bases at J; junction bases unmatched: 17. This CDR3 region has 15 residues. The V gene's germline CDR1 is DFQATT and CDR2 SNEGSKA (reference sequence).

This clonotype was counted a few times. A read error may produce the germline difference seen at one junction end. The chain employs TRBV7-7 and TRBJ2-5; 8 bases map to TRBD1. The CDR3 has 13 amino acids. Germline V lookup: CDR1 SSHAT, CDR2 FNYEAQ (reference sequence). CDR3 nucleotide sequence: TGTGCTAGCAGTGACAGGGGTCGGGAGACCCAGTACTTC. It is translated as CASSDRGRETQYF.

This clonotype showed up many times. The rearrangement links TRBV28 to TRBJ2-1; 8 nucleotides line up with TRBD1. J gave up 13 bases and V 6 bases, and 5 bases lay outside the gene matches. Per germline, CDR1 MDHEN and CDR2 SYDVKM. The CDR3 consists of 11 residues. The DNA for the CDR3 is TGTGCCAGCAGAGCCACAGGGGGTCAGTTCTTC. Encoded protein: CASRATGGQFF.

This clonotype has at least ten counts. The chain recombines TRBV2 with TRBJ2-1; TRBD1 agrees at 9 bases. The CDR3 runs to 13 residues. CDR1 and CDR2 (germline): SNHLY, FYNNEI. V shed 7 bases and J 4 bases; nucleotides not matched to a gene: 2. CDR3 sequence (DNA): TGTGCCAGCAAAGGACAGGGGTACAATGAGCAGTTCTTC. Its translation: CASKGQGYNEQFF.

This clonotype was recorded many times. The gene calls are TRBV7-2 and TRBJ2-5, with a weak D call TRBD2 (6 bases). V was pared by 7 bases and J by 7 bases, with 16 bases between. Germline loops: CDR1 SGHTA, CDR2 FQGNSA. The CDR3 has 13 residues. This CDR3 is CASTQWGEGTQYF. The CDR3 DNA reads TGTGCCAGCACCCAATGGGGGGAAGGGACCCAGTACTTC.

The J gene is TRBJ2-1, the V gene TRBV7-9, with D perhaps given as TRBD1 or TRBD2 (6 bases each). V was shortened by 6 bases and J by 2 bases, with 17 bases between the two germline ends. CDR3 length equals 16 residues. Germline CDR1 and CDR2: SEHNR and FQNEAQ (reference sequence). In DNA, the CDR3 is TGTGCCAGCAGACGACCGGGGGCGGGGACCTACAATGAGCAGTTCTTC. Protein product: CASRRPGAGTYNEQFF.

DNA of the CDR3: TGTGCCAGCAGCCTCCGTAGCGGGGGGGACACCGGGGAGCTGTTTTTT. It encodes CASSLRSGGDTGELFF. The chain joins TRBV3-1 to TRBJ2-2, with TRBD2 matching over 11 bases. Germline CDR1 and CDR2: LGHDT and YNNKEL (reference sequence). The CDR3 loop spans 16 amino acids. Trimming at V came to 4 bases and at J to 3 bases, leaving 4 bases not matched to a gene.

This clonotype was seen many times. The V gene is TRBV20-1, the J gene TRBJ2-1; 13 bases are shared with TRBD2. Germline CDR1 reads DFQATT; CDR2 reads SNEGSKA (reference sequence). The CDR3 is 14 amino acids. With 1 base clipped from V and 16 bases from J, the junction kept 10 bases outside the gene matches. CDR3 in amino acids: CSARATSGGVGQFF. Here the CDR3 DNA reads TGCAGTGCTAGAGCAACTAGCGGGGGGGTAGGTCAATTCTTC.

This chain joins TRBV20-1 and TRBJ1-2; D is possibly TRBD1 (5 bases). This CDR3 spans 16 amino acids. V shed 6 bases and J shed 0 bases, with 20 bases lying between them. In germline, CDR1 is DFQATT, CDR2 SNEGSKA (reference sequence). CDR3 in DNA: TGCAGTGCGCCTAGGGACGGATTAATAGCTAACTATGGCTACACCTTC. This translates into CSAPRDGLIANYGYTF.

Ten or more counts support this clonotype. V and J are TRBV11-2 and TRBJ2-7; 9 bases line up with TRBD1. Trimming cost V 4 bases and J 4 bases; bases outside gene matches: 2. Germline-derived CDR1 and CDR2 are SGHAT and FQNNGV. The CDR3 consists of 13 residues. CDR3 nucleotides: TGTGCCAGCAGCTCGGACAGGGGATACGAGCAGTACGTC. It encodes CASSSDRGYEQYV.

This clonotype was seen at least ten times. The V call is TRBV7-2, the J call TRBJ1-1; TRBD1 is a possible D gene (6 bases). The CDR3 runs 14 residues. The germline V gene encodes CDR1 SGHTA and CDR2 FQGNSA. V lost 5 bases and J 6 bases, leaving 16 bases between the germline ends. The CDR3 nucleotides are TGTGCCAGCAGCCCTTACAGGGAACTGGCTGAAGCTTTCTTT. It codes for CASSPYRELAEAFF. Variable domain in full (rest from reference TRBV7-2 and TRBJ1-1): GAGVSQSPSNKVTEKGKDVELRCDPISGHTALYWYRQSLGQGLEFLIYFQGNSAPDKSGLPSDRFSAERTGGSVSTLTIQRTQQEDSAVYLCASSPYRELAEAFFGQGTRLTVV.

This clonotype was observed many times. This chain links TRBV19 with TRBJ2-7; a weak D match, TRBD2 (5 bases). V gave up 3 bases and J gave up 4 bases, with 22 bases separating them. Germline CDR1 reads LNHDA; CDR2 reads SQIVND (reference sequence). There are 17 residues in the CDR3. The CDR3 reads CASSIPGMTARLYEQYF. CDR3 DNA sequence: TGTGCCAGTAGTATCCCGGGGATGACGGCCCGACTTTACGAGCAGTACTTC.

This clonotype was observed at least ten times. This chain connects TRBV7-2 to TRBJ2-3; D possibly corresponds to TRBD1 (5 bases). With 8 bases removed from V and 0 bases from J, the gap between germline ends came to 15 bases. Germline V CDR1 and CDR2: SGHTA, FQGNSA. This CDR3 comprises 15 residues. For the CDR3, the DNA is TGTGCCAGCCTATACGCAGGGTTCAGCACAGATACGCAGTATTTT. This encodes CASLYAGFSTDTQYF.

In its sample, this clonotype was seen many times. The rearrangement joins TRBV11-3 to TRBJ2-3; 8 bases match TRBD2. CDR1 is SGHNT and CDR2 is YENEEA in the germline V gene. The trim removed 4 bases at V and 4 bases at J, leaving 4 bases unmatched. The CDR3 is 14 residues long. CDR3 amino acids: CASSSRGGADTQYF. The CDR3 DNA sequence: TGTGCCAGCAGCTCACGGGGGGGTGCAGATACGCAGTATTTT.

At least ten counts were recorded for this clonotype. The V and J genes are TRBV7-9 and TRBJ2-2; maybe TRBD1 (5 bases). V was cut by 6 bases and J by 7 bases, with 24 bases left in between. CDR3 length equals 17 residues. The germline CDR1 and CDR2 sequences are SEHNR and FQNEAQ (reference sequence). In nucleotides, the CDR3 is TGTGCCAGCAGACAAACATCCGTCGTCAGGGCGGACGGGGAGCTGTTTTTT. This encodes CASRQTSVVRADGELFF.

J is TRBJ2-1 and V is TRBV19; weak D call: TRBD1 (5 bases). Germline V lookup: CDR1 LNHDA, CDR2 SQIVND (reference sequence). This CDR3 has 13 residues. Trimming stripped 3 bases from V and 6 bases from J, with 9 bases between. The CDR3 sequence is CASSMATGNEQFF. CDR3 bases: TGTGCCAGTAGTATGGCAACAGGCAATGAGCAGTTCTTC. The full variable domain, with the rest looked up from reference TRBV19 and TRBJ2-1, is DGGITQSPKYLFRKEGQNVTLSCEQNLNHDAMYWYRQDPGQGLRLIYYSQIVNDFQKGDIAEGYSVSREKKESFPLTVTSAQKNPTAFYLCASSMATGNEQFFGPGTRLTVL.

This clonotype has at least ten counts. The chain uses TRBV20-1 and TRBJ2-5; no clear D. The germline gives CDR1 DFQATT, CDR2 SNEGSKA (reference sequence). The CDR3 consists of 11 residues. The CDR3 DNA is TGCACCCCACGTAGCACTGAGACCCAGTACTTC. This codes for CTPRSTETQYF.

This clonotype was seen at least ten times. The chain joins TRBV7-2 to TRBJ2-1; 10 bases fit TRBD2. CDR3 length: 15 residues. J lost 4 bases, V lost 5 bases, and 5 bases had no gene match. CDR1 is SGHTA, CDR2 FQGNSA, per germline. In DNA, the CDR3 is TGTGCCAGCAGCATTAGCGGGGGGCCTTACAATGAGCAGTTCTTC. This codes for CASSISGGPYNEQFF.

This clonotype was seen ten or more times. This chain joins TRBV5-6 and TRBJ2-7; tentatively, D is TRBD1 (6 bases). Germline assignment: CDR1 SGHDT and CDR2 YYEEEE. This CDR3 comprises 15 residues. The ends were cut back, 5 bases at V and 5 bases at J, with 20 bases in the middle. CDR3 protein: CASRPYRDTYHEQYV. The CDR3 DNA reads as TGTGCCAGCAGACCCTACCGGGACACCTACCACGAGCAGTACGTC.

This clonotype was observed at least ten times. The genes are TRBV7-3 and TRBJ1-6, with D possibly matching TRBD1 (6 bases). V gave up 0 bases and J gave up 9 bases, with 15 bases separating them. The CDR3 contains 16 residues. CDR1 and CDR2 from the germline V gene are SGHTA and FQGTGA. The CDR3 is CASSLTGQGYGSPLHF. For the CDR3, the DNA is TGTGCCAGCAGCTTAACGGGGCAGGGGTATGGTTCACCCCTCCACTTT.

This clonotype was recorded a few times. The chain combines TRBV15 with TRBJ2-2; D is unresolved. The CDR3 has 13 residues. V shed 0 bases and J shed 6 bases, with 5 bases lying between them. CDR1 is LNHNV, CDR2 YYDKDF, per germline (reference sequence). The CDR3 sequence is CATSRDLPGELFF. CDR3 DNA sequence: TGTGCCACCAGCAGAGATTTGCCCGGGGAGCTGTTTTTT.

This clonotype occurred many times. The chain joins TRBV15 to TRBJ2-3; the match to TRBD2 covers 10 bases. This CDR3 region has 18 residues. V lost 3 bases and J lost 4; bases outside the gene matches: 13. CDR1 and CDR2 (germline): LNHNV, YYDKDF (reference sequence). The CDR3 DNA follows: TGTGCCACCAGCAGGACCCTTCCAGCGGGGGGGCTTCCAGATACGCAGTATTTT. Translation gives CATSRTLPAGGLPDTQYF.

This clonotype has ten or more counts. CDR3 sequence (DNA): TGTGCCATCAGTGAGGGACAGGGATTTCGCACAGATACGCAGTATTTT. This codes for CAISEGQGFRTDTQYF. The rearrangement links TRBV10-3 to TRBJ2-3, with 8 bases identical to TRBD1. The CDR3 totals 16 residues. Germline V gene lookup returns CDR1 ENHRY and CDR2 SYGVKD. V lost 2 bases and J lost 1; bases outside the gene matches: 5.

In its sample, this clonotype was seen many times. V is TRBV28 and J is TRBJ2-1; D uncertain. Between the trimmed V and J ends, which lost 6 bases and 4 bases, there was a span of 19 bases. This CDR3 is 16 amino acids long. CDR1 and CDR2 from the germline V gene are MDHEN and SYDVKM. The CDR3 DNA reads TGTGCCAGCAGACCTACACAGCTAGTCGGTTACAATGAGCAGTTCTTC. Translating gives CASRPTQLVGYNEQFF.

There are many counts of this clonotype. The genes are TRBV7-8 and TRBJ1-2; 11 bases fit TRBD1. CDR1 and CDR2 (germline): SGHVS, FQNEAQ. The CDR3 totals 16 residues. Losses at the gene ends were 4 bases for V and 7 bases for J; bases not matched to a gene: 11. CDR3 bases: TGTGCCAGCAGCTCAAGGACAGGGGGCGAAGAGTTTGGCTACACCTTC. Translation gives CASSSRTGGEEFGYTF. Complete variable domain (other parts from reference TRBV7-8 and TRBJ1-2): GAGVSQSPRYKVAKRGQDVALRCDPISGHVSLFWYQQALGQGPEFLTYFQNEAQLDKSGLPSDRFFAERPEGSVSTLKIQRTQQEDSAVYLCASSSRTGGEEFGYTFGSGTRLTVV.

This clonotype was observed at least ten times. The chain links TRBV10-3 to TRBJ2-2; 14 bases align to TRBD2. The trim removed 6 bases at V and 9 bases at J, leaving 3 bases unmatched. Germline V gene sequence: CDR1 ENHRY, CDR2 SYGVKD. CDR3 length equals 14 residues. The CDR3 reads CAISGLAGGRELFF. The CDR3 bases are TGTGCCATCAGCGGACTAGCGGGGGGCAGGGAGCTGTTTTTT.

This clonotype was counted between two and nine times. The rearrangement uses TRBV29-1 and TRBJ2-7; D unresolved. V lost 2 bases and J 0 bases, leaving 11 bases between the germline ends. This CDR3 contains 14 residues. The V gene's germline CDR1 is SQVTM and CDR2 ANQGSEA. In nucleotides, the CDR3 is TGCAGCGTTGAACGAACTCCAAACTCCTACGAGCAGTACTTC. Encoded protein: CSVERTPNSYEQYF.